This TCR beta chain was captured by sequencing in a study of cytomegalovirus exposure and HLA in healthy donors. Per the germline V gene, CDR1 is SQVTM and CDR2 is ANQGSEA. V lost 6 bases to trimming and J lost 4 bases, with 19 bases between them. The CDR3 has 14 residues. The PCR used 60 Vbeta and 13 Jbeta primers. The data were produced by immunoSEQ multiplex PCR, yet TCRdb's version contains in-frame clones alone and is incomplete. The profile shows 200,000 to 250,000 clones, roughly 70% of them singletons. V and J are TRBV29-1 and TRBJ2-7; TRBD1 might be the D (5 bases). Sample: PBMCs. The TCR comes from a woman in her 30s in good health and CMV-seronegative. The CDR3 nucleotides are TGCAGCGTGGGGTTGGCAAGGGGCGGATACGAGCAGTACTTC. It encodes CSVGLARGGYEQYF.